This T cell receptor beta chain was profiled in a study of CD8 T cells in Susac syndrome. RNA totalling roughly 0.5 to 1 ug underwent reverse transcription with random hexamers. TCRdb redid the calling of the immunoSEQ multiplex PCR reads with MiXCR, one entry per CDR3 protein. The sample lists approximately 150,000 distinct CDR3 sequences, around 94% occurring once. Looked up from germline, CDR1 is MNHEY and CDR2 is SMNVEV (reference sequence). The V end was cut by 1 base, the J end by 3 bases, with 16 bases between. The CDR3 has 16 amino acids. The origin of this receptor is a human donor with multiple sclerosis. The V call is TRBV27, the J call TRBJ2-7; no firm D call. The sequencing input was CD4+ T cells from PBMCs. Here the CDR3 reads CASSLFADRTYYEQYF. In DNA, the CDR3 is TGTGCCAGCAGTTTATTTGCGGACCGAACCTACTACGAGCAGTACTTC.